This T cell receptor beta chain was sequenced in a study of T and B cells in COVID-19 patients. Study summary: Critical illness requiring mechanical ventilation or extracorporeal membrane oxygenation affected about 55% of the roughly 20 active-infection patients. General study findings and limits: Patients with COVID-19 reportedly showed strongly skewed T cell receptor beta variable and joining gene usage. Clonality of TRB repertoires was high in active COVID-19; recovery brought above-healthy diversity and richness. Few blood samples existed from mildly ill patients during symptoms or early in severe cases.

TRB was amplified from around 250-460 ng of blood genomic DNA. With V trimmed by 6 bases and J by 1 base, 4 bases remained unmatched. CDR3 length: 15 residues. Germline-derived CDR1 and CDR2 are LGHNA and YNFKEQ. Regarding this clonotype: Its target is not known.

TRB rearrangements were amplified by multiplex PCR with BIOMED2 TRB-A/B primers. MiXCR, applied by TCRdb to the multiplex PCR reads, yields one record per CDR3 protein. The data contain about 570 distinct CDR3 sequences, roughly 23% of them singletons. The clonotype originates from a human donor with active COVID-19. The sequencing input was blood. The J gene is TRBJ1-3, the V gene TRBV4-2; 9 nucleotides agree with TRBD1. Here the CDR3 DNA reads TGTGCCAGCAGTCAGGGGACAGGGTCTGGAAACACCATATATTTT. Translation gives CASSQGTGSGNTIYF.